Below, one T cell receptor beta chain is given with its context. Its antigen has not been determined. There are no base qualities to consult, and no much larger clone falls within one base. TCRbeta CDR3 regions were amplified from genomic DNA by means of the immunoSEQ Assay, a bias-controlled multiplex PCR. Processing in the source paper ran as follows. The number of nucleated cells in each sample was estimated from the amplification of reference gene primers within the assay. To quantify the absolute abundance of each unique TCRbeta CDR3 rearrangement, sequence reads were collapsed and filtered. For each sample, productive Simpson clonality was calculated as the square root of Simpson's diversity index across productive rearrangements. TCRdb carries this immuneACCESS record with in-frame sequences only. Its versions omit some clonotypes, under half of them owing to an unresolved V gene in the studies checked, with the rest unexplained. The DNA was the basis for D and trimming; V, J and clone size are from that table. The sample table records roughly 200,000 clones; around 90% of these occur just once. About 0.58% of the sample lies in the top ten.

CDR1 SEHNR and CDR2 FQNEAQ were looked up in the germline V gene (reference sequence). V is shortened by 5 bases, J by 1 base, and the region joining them spans 22 bases. Its CDR3 holds 18 amino acids, cysteine through phenylalanine. Only the CDR3 region is kept as DNA, spanning 54 bases read in frame from base 1. The source of the sample is a study of blood T cell repertoires in COVID-19 (dated by TCRdb to the early 2020s). Broadly, across the study: Samples from collaborators originated in the United States, Italy and Spain and spanned both the acute and convalescent phases of COVID-19. Samples came from the ongoing ImmuneRACE study (first 160 participants) plus 1,254 subjects from 6 global collaborators. The prospective study material was composed of cDNA or gDNA derived from T cells, B-cell-depleted T cells, or PBMCs. The dataset comprised deeply sampled blood TCRbeta repertoires from subjects exposed to, actively infected with, or recovered from COVID-19. The sample metadata nearly always contained a de-identified subject ID, COVID-19 status, age in years and sex. The repertoires were made available in a free public database intended to serve as a resource for research on the immune response to SARS-CoV-2. HLA class I and class II types, where available, came from metadata supplied by the sample provider rather than from assay-based typing.

Each collaborating institution followed its own protocols to collect whole blood in K2EDTA tubes. For TCRbeta analysis, collaborators shipped samples in one of three forms: frozen whole blood, isolated PBMCs, or DNA extracted from either of those sample types. The study at large found these results: The quantity of clinical and demographic metadata differed by source and by participant and was supplied without curation.

The sample consisted of peripheral blood. The receptor's source is a man aged 50 to 60 with acute or convalescent COVID-19. The rearrangement joined TRBV7-9 to TRBJ2-3; TRBD1 is perhaps the D gene, given 5 matching bases. The bases are TGTGCCAGCAGCCCCTCTCGTTCGGCAGGGTGGGGCACAGATACGCAGTATTTT. Translation gives CASSPSRSAGWGTDTQYF.